One sample yielded the 30 T cell receptor beta chains listed below, sequenced in a study of T cells in localized non-small cell lung cancer. TCRdb keeps only in-frame clones here, not all; method: immunoSEQ multiplex PCR. The data hold roughly 30,000 clones, with roughly 91% observed a single time. The sample was peripheral blood, taken before any cancer treatment. Receptors originate from a female donor older than 55 with stage III squamous cell lung carcinoma.

The CDR3 protein is CASSRQGMNTEAFF. CDR3 nucleotides: TGTGCCAGCAGCCGACAGGGGATGAACACTGAAGCTTTCTTT. The J gene is TRBJ1-1, the V gene TRBV7-3; 8 bases are shared with TRBD1. V lost 5 bases and J lost 0; bases outside the gene matches: 2. The CDR3 runs 14 residues. Per the germline V gene, CDR1 is SGHTA and CDR2 is FQGTGA.

The chain couples TRBV23-1 to TRBJ2-7; D possibly corresponds to TRBD1 (6 bases). TRBV23-1 is known as an ORF, though its function is uncertain. There are 15 residues in the CDR3. The germline V and J ends were trimmed by 8 bases and 0 bases, with 17 bases remaining between them. The CDR3 DNA sequence: TGCGCCAGCCCCGAGGGGGACCTCAGCTCCTACGAGCAGTACTTC. Translation: CASPEGDLSSYEQYF.

The gene calls are TRBV9 and TRBJ2-1, with TRBD1 identical over 7 bases. J was trimmed by 2 bases and V by 3 bases; bases with no gene match: 17. The CDR3 has 19 amino acids. Germline V gene lookup returns CDR1 SGDLS and CDR2 YYNGEE. The CDR3, as DNA: TGTGCCAGCAGCGCCCCCGGGGATACAAGTAGGGGGCCCTACAATGAGCAGTTCTTC. Translated: CASSAPGDTSRGPYNEQFF.

This clone is deemed medium-sized. V and J are TRBV2 and TRBJ2-3; TRBD2 might be the D (5 bases). The CDR3 totals 16 residues. V was cut by 4 bases and J by 2 bases, with 16 bases left in between. Germline V gives CDR1 SNHLY, CDR2 FYNNEI. The CDR3 is CASSAENPGITDTQYF. The CDR3 DNA reads as TGTGCCAGCAGTGCGGAAAACCCCGGGATCACAGATACGCAGTATTTT.

In this sample, this clone turned up once. The rearrangement joins TRBV4-2 to TRBJ2-2, with TRBD2 matching 7 bases. The CDR3 contains 16 residues. The J segment lost 4 bases and the V segment lost 0 bases, leaving 5 bases of the junction unmatched. Looked up from germline, CDR1 is LGHNA and CDR2 is YNFKEQ. DNA for the CDR3: TGTGCCAGCAGCCAAGAAAACCTAGCGGTCACCGGGGAGCTGTTTTTT. Its translation: CASSQENLAVTGELFF.

As DNA, the CDR3 is TGCGCCAGCAGTGAACTACAGGGGGGAGCCGGGGAGCTGTTTTTT. Amino acids: CASSELQGGAGELFF. The chain employs TRBV10-1 and TRBJ2-2, with 8 bases identical to TRBD1. Germline CDR1 is WNHNN and CDR2 is SYGVQD (reference sequence). The ends lost 3 bases at V and 6 bases at J; junction bases unmatched: 6. CDR3 length: 15 residues.

This clone was recorded once. This rearrangement joins TRBV7-2 to TRBJ1-1, with 7 bases identical to TRBD1. The CDR3 totals 16 residues. Germline V lookup: CDR1 SGHTA, CDR2 FQGNSA. J lost 4 bases, V lost 2 bases, and 10 bases had no gene match. CDR3 sequence reads: CASSLNRGVGSTEAFF. As DNA, the CDR3 is TGTGCCAGCAGCTTAAACAGGGGAGTTGGGAGCACTGAAGCTTTCTTT.

V and J are TRBV5-1 and TRBJ2-3; D call uncertain. Germline CDR1 and CDR2: SGHRS and YFSETQ. With 2 bases removed from V and 1 base from J, the gap between germline ends came to 8 bases. The CDR3 spans 14 residues. CDR3 DNA: TGCGCCAGCAGCTTCCAGGTGCGCACAGATACGCAGTATTTT. Translation: CASSFQVRTDTQYF.

V is TRBV5-1 and J is TRBJ2-1, with 8 positions matching TRBD1. CDR1 is SGHRS, CDR2 YFSETQ, per germline. The CDR3 sequence is 14 residues long. V trimming: 7 bases; J trimming: 1 base; junction bases outside the gene matches: 4. The CDR3 nucleotides are TGCGCCAGCGGACAGGGTCCATCCTACAATGAGCAGTTCTTC. It codes for CASGQGPSYNEQFF.

V usage is TRBV5-1 and J usage is TRBJ2-1; D gene uncertain. Trimming removed 4 bases from V and 6 bases from J, with 11 bases in between. The CDR3 covers 13 residues. Germline assignment: CDR1 SGHRS and CDR2 YFSETQ. The CDR3 coding sequence is TGCGCCAGCAGCCCGGACGGATTCAATGAGCAGTTCTTC. Protein: CASSPDGFNEQFF.

V is TRBV18 and J is TRBJ1-5; TRBD1 matches 9 bases. Unmatched junction bases numbered 9, after V lost 1 base and J lost 8 bases. The CDR3 runs to 16 residues. Germline V gene lookup returns CDR1 KGHSH and CDR2 LQKENI. The CDR3 DNA sequence: TGTGCCAGCTCACCACGGCCGGGACAGGGTGGGGAGCCCCAGCATTTT. Encoded protein: CASSPRPGQGGEPQHF.

A single count supports this clone. The V gene is TRBV27, the J gene TRBJ1-5; TRBD1 aligns across 9 bases. Per the germline V gene, CDR1 is MNHEY and CDR2 is SMNVEV (reference sequence). The CDR3 is 20 residues long. Trimming took 9 bases from V and 0 from J; bases not matched to a gene: 21. CDR3 DNA: TGTGCCAGTTCACATAATCATGTCGGACAGGGGACTTTTAGCAATCAGCCCCAGCATTTT. Translation: CASSHNHVGQGTFSNQPQHF.

V gene TRBV23-1 combines with J gene TRBJ2-3, with TRBD1 as a possible D gene (6 bases). TRBV23-1 is classed as an ORF, of uncertain function. This CDR3 has 13 amino acids. V was pared by 6 bases and J by 8 bases, with 15 bases between. The CDR3 sequence is CASSPPGRGTQYF. CDR3 in DNA: TGCGCCAGCAGCCCCCCCGGCAGGGGTACGCAGTATTTT.

The rearrangement uses TRBV25-1 and TRBJ1-2; unclear D gene. The length of the CDR3 is 14 residues. Germline loops: CDR1 MGHDK, CDR2 SYGVNS. The ends were cut back, 4 bases at V and 0 bases at J, with 9 bases in the middle. DNA for the CDR3: TGTGCCAGCAGTGCTCGGATCTCTAACTATGGCTACACCTTC. It is translated as CASSARISNYGYTF.

The chain links TRBV10-3 to TRBJ1-2; 7 bases map to TRBD1. The germline V gene has CDR1 ENHRY and CDR2 SYGVKD. J gave up 2 bases and V 7 bases, and 4 bases lay outside the gene matches. The CDR3 totals 13 residues. The CDR3 nucleotides read TGTGCCATCAATCCGGACAGGAACTATGGCTACACCTTC. It specifies CAINPDRNYGYTF.

The chain couples TRBV5-6 to TRBJ1-5; the D gene is possibly TRBD1 (5 bases). The germline V gene has CDR1 SGHDT and CDR2 YYEEEE. The CDR3 is 15 amino acids. Between the trimmed V and J ends, which lost 2 bases and 3 bases, there was a span of 12 bases. CDR3 residues: CASSLWDHYNQPQHF. In DNA, the CDR3 is TGTGCCAGCAGCTTATGGGACCATTACAATCAGCCCCAGCATTTT.

The chain links TRBV10-1 to TRBJ2-5; possible D gene TRBD2, 6 bases. The CDR3 is 13 amino acids. V was clipped by 3 bases and J by 4 bases, with 9 bases between them. The germline CDR1 and CDR2 sequences are WNHNN and SYGVQD (reference sequence). CDR3 loop: CASSDGRGETQYF. DNA of the CDR3: TGCGCCAGCAGTGACGGGAGAGGAGAGACCCAGTACTTC.

The rearrangement links TRBV25-1 to TRBJ2-5; D remains unclear. The CDR3 covers 15 residues. V lost 4 bases, J lost 1 base, and 13 bases lay in between. CDR1 is MGHDK, CDR2 SYGVNS, per germline. This chain's CDR3 is CASSVWQRPQETQYF. CDR3 in DNA: TGTGCCAGCAGTGTATGGCAGAGGCCCCAAGAGACCCAGTACTTC.

The J gene is TRBJ1-1, the V gene TRBV19; no definite D call. V gave up 11 bases and J gave up 9 bases, with 16 bases separating them. Germline V gives CDR1 LNHDA, CDR2 SQIVND (reference sequence). CDR3 length: 11 amino acids. The CDR3 DNA reads as TGTGCCGCAGGAGGGCAGTTGAAAGCTTTCTTT. It specifies CAAGGQLKAFF. Filled out from reference TRBV19 and TRBJ1-1, the complete variable domain reads DGGITQSPKYLFRKEGQNVTLSCEQNLNHDAMYWYRQDPGQGLRLIYYSQIVNDFQKGDIAEGYSVSREKKESFPLTVTSAQKNPTAFYLCAAGGQLKAFFGQGTRLTVV.

V and J are TRBV9 and TRBJ1-1; TRBD1 is a possible D gene (5 bases). The CDR3 consists of 13 residues. Germline loops: CDR1 SGDLS, CDR2 YYNGEE. V was cut by 3 bases and J by 1 base, with 7 bases left in between. The CDR3 coding sequence is TGTGCCAGCAGCGCTGGACAGAACACTGAAGCTTTCTTT. Translation: CASSAGQNTEAFF.

V and J are TRBV6-5 and TRBJ1-6, with 8 bases fitting TRBD1. The CDR3 covers 15 residues. The J segment lost 10 bases and the V segment lost 2 bases, leaving 7 bases of the junction unmatched. Germline lookup yields CDR1 MNHEY and CDR2 SVGAGI. CDR3 nucleotides: TGTGCCAGCAGTTACCGCCAGGGGGCAGGGTCACCCCTCCACTTT. It codes for CASSYRQGAGSPLHF.

This sequence joins TRBV7-7 and TRBJ2-5; perhaps TRBD2 as D (6 bases). The CDR3 has 16 residues. Germline V lookup: CDR1 SSHAT, CDR2 FNYEAQ (reference sequence). Trimming shortened V by 1 base and J by 7 bases, and 19 bases separated the two germline ends. Written as DNA, the CDR3 is TGTGCCAGCAGCTTAGGATATTCTGGCGGGATTTGGACCCAGTACTTC. Translation gives CASSLGYSGGIWTQYF.

The rearrangement joins TRBV9 to TRBJ1-1; TRBD1 might be the D (5 bases). CDR1 and CDR2 (germline): SGDLS, YYNGEE. There are 14 residues in the CDR3. V was clipped by 3 bases and J by 1 base, with 10 bases between them. This CDR3 reads CASSAREANTEAFF. Here the CDR3 DNA reads TGTGCCAGCAGCGCCAGGGAGGCGAACACTGAAGCTTTCTTT.

V usage is TRBV7-3 and J usage is TRBJ2-2, with 7 bases fitting TRBD1. The germline CDR1 and CDR2 sequences are SGHTA and FQGTGA. With V trimmed by 5 bases and J by 1 base, 10 bases remained unmatched. The CDR3 runs 17 residues. The CDR3 DNA reads TGTGCCAGCAGCGCGAATACCGGGACAGAGAACACCGGGGAGCTGTTTTTT. Its translation is CASSANTGTENTGELFF.

V gene TRBV12-5 combines with J gene TRBJ1-1; the D is unclear. V gave up 1 base and J gave up 1 base, with 4 bases separating them. Germline CDR1 is LGHNT and CDR2 is FRNRAP. The CDR3 spans 13 residues. The CDR3 is CASGLEQNTEAFF. Written as DNA, the CDR3 is TGTGCTAGTGGTTTGGAACAGAACACTGAAGCTTTCTTT.

This clone was seen just once. The genes are TRBV11-2 and TRBJ1-4; D might be TRBD1 (6 bases). Germline V gene lookup returns CDR1 SGHAT and CDR2 FQNNGV. V lost 1 base and J lost 6, with 12 bases in between. The CDR3 has 15 amino acids. The CDR3, as DNA: TGTGCCAGCAGCTTAGGGGGGCGGAGGGATGAAAAACTGTTTTTT. It translates to CASSLGGRRDEKLFF.

This chain links TRBV30 with TRBJ1-1, with a tentative D call TRBD1 (6 bases). Germline V gene lookup returns CDR1 GTSNPN and CDR2 SVGIG (reference sequence). The CDR3 is made up of 13 amino acids. Between the trimmed V and J ends, which lost 7 bases and 0 bases, there was a span of 12 bases. The CDR3 DNA reads as TGTGCCTACACAGGGAACATGAACACTGAAGCTTTCTTT. It encodes CAYTGNMNTEAFF.

V gene TRBV23-1 combines with J gene TRBJ2-7; 8 bases match TRBD2. TRBV23-1 is placed among ORFs of uncertain function. Trimming at V came to 6 bases and at J to 0 bases, leaving 16 bases not matched to a gene. The CDR3 extends over 18 amino acids. The CDR3 spells CASSQRASTGTSSYEQYF. In DNA, the CDR3 is TGCGCCAGCAGCCAACGGGCTTCGACCGGGACTAGCTCCTACGAGCAGTACTTC.

The chain is built from TRBV28 and TRBJ2-1, with 15 positions matching TRBD2. Trimming at V came to 5 bases and at J to 6 bases, leaving 8 bases not matched to a gene. CDR1 is MDHEN, CDR2 SYDVKM, per germline. The CDR3 covers 17 residues. This CDR3 is CASSPNSGLAGGNEQFF. The CDR3 coding sequence is TGTGCCAGCAGTCCGAATTCGGGACTAGCGGGAGGCAATGAGCAGTTCTTC.

This clone rates as large (0.1 to 1%). V usage is TRBV6-1 and J usage is TRBJ2-7; possible D gene TRBD1, 5 bases. Germline assignment: CDR1 MNHNS and CDR2 SASEGT. The CDR3 is made up of 12 amino acids. V dropped 6 bases and J dropped 6 bases, with 12 bases sitting between them. CDR3 region: CASRDIPFEQYF. DNA for the CDR3: TGTGCCAGCAGGGACATACCCTTCGAGCAGTACTTC.